The clone carrying this T cell receptor (beta chain) turned up a few times. iRepertoire HTBI primers and Arm-PCR of CDR3 regions built TCR beta libraries. TCRdb redid the calling of the multiplex PCR reads with MiXCR, one entry per CDR3 protein. Here the sample spans 310,000 or so distinct CDR3 sequences, about 19% being singletons. This entry comes from a study of regulatory T cells in long-lasting Graves disease. The V end was cut by 2 bases, the J end by 8 bases, with 10 bases between. Germline CDR1 reads SGHRS; CDR2 reads YFSETQ. There are 13 residues in the CDR3. Time point in this sample: persistent/refractory GD, antithyroid drugs over 5 years with positive TRAb. The TCR library used RNA extracted from PBMCs.

The material was peripheral blood mononuclear cells (PBMCs), obtained when the disease was refractory, from a patient treated with antithyroid drugs. The chain combines TRBV5-1 with TRBJ1-4; the D is unclear. The clonotype was recovered from a female donor with Graves disease. In nucleotides, the CDR3 is TGCGCCAGCAGCTTATCTCCAGCGGAAAAACTGTTTTTT. It translates to CASSLSPAEKLFF.